This is a list of T cell receptor beta chains from one sample in a study of T cells after posttransplantation cyclophosphamide. This table comes from immunoSEQ multiplex PCR, and its TCRdb copy is limited to in-frame clones, with some not included. The specimen has 42,000 or so clones, none found just once. What was sequenced was PBMCs. Receptors were obtained from a woman aged 50 to 65 in good health and a related stem cell transplant donor. Each CDR3 is given with its conserved first and last residue. The D gene is left open where the match is weak. A row's size may be missing; if present it is once, few, many or a size class.

abundance,v_gene,j_gene,d_gene,CDR3aa,CDR3nt
many,TRBV5-8,TRBJ2-7,.,CASTARGTSYEQYF,TGTGCCAGCACCGCCCGGGGGACTTCCTACGAGCAGTACTTC
many,TRBV29-1,TRBJ1-2,TRBD1,CSVEKGQGAGGYTF,TGCAGCGTTGAAAAGGGACAGGGGGCAGGTGGCTACACCTTC
.,TRBV28,TRBJ2-2,.,CASSSTGYAGELFF,TGTGCCAGCAGTTCCACAGGGTACGCCGGGGAGCTGTTTTTT
many,TRBV2,TRBJ2-3,.,CASTELRLMGTDTQYF,TGTGCCAGCACCGAACTCCGACTGATGGGCACAGATACGCAGTATTTT
many,TRBV5-1,TRBJ2-2,TRBD2,CASSPAGVRNTGELFF,TGCGCCAGCAGCCCAGCGGGGGTGCGGAACACCGGGGAGCTGTTTTTT
many,TRBV5-5,TRBJ2-3,.,CASSFPRGAGRDTQYF,TGTGCCAGCAGCTTCCCCCGGGGTGCAGGCAGAGATACGCAGTATTTT
many,TRBV2,TRBJ2-5,.,CASSEYAGTQETQYF,TGTGCCAGCAGTGAGTATGCGGGCACCCAAGAGACCCAGTACTTC
many,TRBV2,TRBJ1-3,.,CASRNRAGTLRNTIYF,TGTGCCAGCAGGAATAGAGCGGGGACCCTAAGAAACACCATATATTTT
many,TRBV9,TRBJ2-1,.,CASSDLLDTRYNEQFF,TGTGCCAGCAGTGACCTTCTGGACACCCGCTACAATGAGCAGTTCTTC
many,TRBV2,TRBJ1-5,.,CASSLDDRSSNQPQHF,TGTGCCAGCAGTCTAGACGACAGATCTAGCAATCAGCCCCAGCATTTT